The present entry profiles one T cell receptor (beta chain) with its context. Its antigen is not yet known. Base qualities are not at hand, and no much larger clone is one base apart. Using the deep immunoSEQ assay, TCR CDR3 regions were amplified from genomic DNA by multiplex PCR. Extracted genomic DNA from each cell subset was spread evenly across all wells of several immunoSEQ 96-well plates, with each plate serving as a replicate. For sorted subsets, approximately 190 ng of genomic DNA, equivalent to around 29,000 T cell genomes, went into each replicate PCR. The purified libraries were quantified using a Qubit 3.0 fluorometer, sized with a Bioanalyzer 2100, and then quantified again using the KAPA Library Quantification kit. Every immunoSEQ 96-well plate was sequenced on a separate single-read 150-cycle Illumina NextSeq 550 flow cell. The original methods were these. Because the immunoSEQ output included only junctional sequences and no quality scores, the filtering could not be the same as the filtering used for full-length reads. Sequences were annotated with PyIR, a Python wrapper for IgBLAST v1.9, and V/J genes and CDR3 were assigned using IMGT germline references. Reads were filtered out if the reads had weak V/J assignments (E-value above 1e-6), no CDR3, stop codons, out-of-frame junctions, or ambiguous translated residues. V3J clonotypes were defined as sequences sharing an identical inferred V gene, J gene, and CDR3 amino acid sequence. To compute the percentage overlap between repertoires, the number of shared unique clonotypes was divided by the size of the smaller repertoire. Richness of each repertoire was evaluated using RTK rarefaction, the Chao1 estimator, and Recon v2.1 estimates of unobserved clonotypes. Generation probabilities were computed with OLGA for all TCRbeta clonotypes obtained by the gDNA method from four donors. This immuneACCESS table, as held by TCRdb, lists in-frame sequences with V and J called but not all clones. Of the missing ones, under half trace to an unresolved V gene in checked studies; the others have no known cause. That table supplies the V and J calls and clone size; D and trimming were determined from the DNA. This sample has about a million clones in its table, and about three quarters of those were observed once. The top ten constitute about 1.5% of the sample.

V lost 6 bases and J lost 4 bases; the stretch between them is 12 bases long. For CDR1 and CDR2, the germline V gene lists SQVTM and ANQGSEA. Measured from the cysteine to the phenylalanine, the CDR3 is 13 residues long. The DNA shown is the 39-base CDR3, in frame from base 1. Healthy HIV-negative adults with no recently reported acute infections or vaccinations were included as donors. All donors were Caucasian adults living in Nashville, Tennessee, USA. CD4+ T cells were enriched by magnetic negative selection, after which naive cells were positively selected on CD45RA and the negative fraction was taken as the memory subset. Blood was obtained by leukapheresis, after which PBMCs were separated by Ficoll-Histopaque density gradient centrifugation and cryopreserved in liquid nitrogen vapor phase. Analytical flow cytometry was used to check the purity and quantity of each magnetically sorted T cell population. From each sorted fraction, genomic DNA was isolated and quantified by UV absorbance on a Nanodrop 2000c.

The data originate from a study of shared clonotypes between healthy human individuals (dated by TCRdb to 2018 to 2020). The study in broad terms: The cohort included three men and a couple of women between 18 and 49 years of age. Per donor, three plates each were used for CD4 naive and CD4 memory, two for CD8 naive, and one for CD8 memory. To estimate repertoire size and how much clonotypes are shared between individuals, the study performed deep sequencing of blood TCR repertoires from roughly five healthy adults. To increase sequencing depth and limit assay-specific biases, TCR repertoire library preparation and sequencing were carried out by different laboratories using diverse techniques. Leukapheresis yielded between about 0.85 and 10 billion PBMCs per donor. Points the paper makes about the study in general: Naive subsets generally had larger estimated clonotype richness than memory subsets. Sampling was restricted to blood, and TCR repertoires in tissue are likely to differ from TCR repertoires in blood. The genetic and exposure-history diversity represented was limited by the small number of donors. Even with the large sequencing depth, rarefaction of the sorted-subset datasets indicated that sequencing was incomplete. Higher generation probabilities were observed for clonotypes shared by all four sorted-subset donors than for non-shared clonotypes. About 4.5% of naive CD4, 3.5% of naive CD8, roughly 2.4% of memory CD4, and less than 0.45% of memory CD8 clonotypes were shared across a few donors. Based on pairwise subsampling, the degree of clonotype sharing among donors was expected to be affected by sequencing depth.

The sample taken for sequencing was memory CD4+ T cells sorted from blood. The cell subset or site label corresponds to: CD45RA-negative fraction. This clonotype was sampled from a man aged 18 to 35 in good health. The rearranged chain carries TRBV29-1 and TRBJ1-4; TRBD1 is perhaps the D gene, given 5 matching bases. The DNA sequence is TGCAGCGTCGCGGGGGGGATTAATGAAAAACTGTTTTTT. Translation gives CSVAGGINEKLFF.